This T cell receptor (beta chain) was obtained from a study of T cell responses to AZD1222 COVID-19 vaccine. Study-level results: The study found Spike-specific TCR breadth and depth rose after two AZD1222 doses. Repertoire sampling happened only post peak T cell response.

The CDR3 has 16 residues. Trimming removed 5 bases at V and 1 base at J, with 18 bases between. The germline CDR1 and CDR2 sequences are SGHRS and YFSETQ. A remark on this clone: The target antigen is unknown.

Some clones are missing from TCRdb's copy, which holds only in-frame ones; the method was immunoSEQ multiplex PCR. This repertoire shows some 150,000 clones, about 87% found once; its top ten account for 3% to 4%. The receptor's source is an adult in good health. The material sequenced was peripheral blood, taken on day 0 of MenACWY control vaccination. The chain is built from TRBV5-1 and TRBJ1-1, with unresolved D. The CDR3 sequence is CASSLRGSGRNTEAFF. In DNA form, the CDR3 reads TGCGCCAGCAGTCTTAGAGGGTCCGGGAGGAACACTGAAGCTTTCTTT.